This T cell receptor (beta chain) was recorded in a study of TIL therapy for anti-PD-1-resistant metastatic lung cancer. In germline, CDR1 is MNHNS, CDR2 SASEGT. There are 16 residues in the CDR3. Trimming removed 0 bases from V and 4 bases from J; junction bases left unmatched: 3. Regarding this clone: Antigen unknown.

Overall study findings and caveats: Many TIL product clones were absent from baseline tumor, suggesting clonal contraction.

As for time point: pre-treatment sample, taken before nivolumab and TIL therapy. Most excised metastases sampled were pleural nodules or supraclavicular lymph nodes. Sequencing used immunoSEQ v3. Each library reached 1.5 million to 2.5 million read pairs, or roughly 4.5-6 million at deep level. Sequenced by immunoSEQ multiplex PCR; TCRdb stores in-frame clones only, minus some. This table holds about 100,000 clones, about two thirds found once. This material consisted of tumor tissue, taken at baseline. The chain uses TRBV6-1 and TRBJ2-3; 11 bases align to TRBD2. This receptor was obtained from a person between 25 and 80 years old with non-small cell lung cancer. The CDR3 nucleotides read TGTGCCAGCAGTGAAGCGCTACTAGCGGGAGCAGATACGCAGTATTTT. It codes for CASSEALLAGADTQYF.